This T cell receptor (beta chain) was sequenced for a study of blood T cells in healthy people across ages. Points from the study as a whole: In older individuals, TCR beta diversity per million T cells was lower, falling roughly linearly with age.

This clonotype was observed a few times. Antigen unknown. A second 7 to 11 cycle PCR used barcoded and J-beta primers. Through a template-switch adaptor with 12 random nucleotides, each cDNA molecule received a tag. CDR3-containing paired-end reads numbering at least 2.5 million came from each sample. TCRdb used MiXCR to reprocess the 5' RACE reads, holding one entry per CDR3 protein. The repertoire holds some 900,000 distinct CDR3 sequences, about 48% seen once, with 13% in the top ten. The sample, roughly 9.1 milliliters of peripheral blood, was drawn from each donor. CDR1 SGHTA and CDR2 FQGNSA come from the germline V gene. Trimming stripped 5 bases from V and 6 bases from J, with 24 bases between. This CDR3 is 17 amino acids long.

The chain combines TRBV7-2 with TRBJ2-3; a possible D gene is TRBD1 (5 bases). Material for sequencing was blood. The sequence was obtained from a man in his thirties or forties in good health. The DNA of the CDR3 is TGTGCCAGCAGCCGAACCCCTGACAGAGTCACGGCGGATACGCAGTATTTT. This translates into CASSRTPDRVTADTQYF.